These T cell receptor beta chains were read from a single sample in a study of Ad26.COV2.S vaccination and SARS-CoV-2 variants. Some clones are missing from TCRdb's copy, which holds only in-frame ones; the method was immunoSEQ multiplex PCR. This sample has hundreds of thousands of clones; around 90% occur once, and the top ten carry over 1.3%. This specimen was peripheral blood, taken in a trial of Ad26.COV2.S vaccine versus placebo. The receptor set was obtained from a person aged 18 to 59 who received the Ad26.COV2.S COVID-19 vaccine or a placebo. CDR3s include the opening cysteine and the closing phenylalanine or tryptophan. Fields, in order: D gene, clone size, J gene, V gene, CDR3 protein, CDR3 DNA. A D gene is named only where the DNA matches it firmly. Size is stated for part of the rows, as once, few or many counts, or as a class when the clone is expanded.

d_gene: NA
abundance: few
j_gene: TRBJ2-1
v_gene: TRBV12-3/TRBV12-4
CDR3aa: CASSFLGNEQFF
CDR3nt: TGTGCCAGCAGTTTCCTTGGGAATGAGCAGTTCTTC

d_gene: NA
abundance: NA
j_gene: TRBJ2-3
v_gene: TRBV4-1
CDR3aa: CASSQDRQAQVTQYF
CDR3nt: TGCGCCAGCAGCCAAGATAGGCAGGCGCAGGTTACGCAGTATTTT

d_gene: NA
abundance: NA
j_gene: TRBJ1-2
v_gene: TRBV6-2/TRBV6-3
CDR3aa: CASSSLSHYGYTF
CDR3nt: TGTGCCAGCAGCTCTCTGTCACACTATGGCTACACCTTC

d_gene: TRBD1
abundance: once
j_gene: TRBJ2-1
v_gene: TRBV19
CDR3aa: CASSLGVRGINEQFF
CDR3nt: TGTGCCAGTAGCCTAGGGGTCAGGGGGATCAATGAGCAGTTCTTC

d_gene: NA
abundance: NA
j_gene: TRBJ2-5
v_gene: TRBV5-1
CDR3aa: CASSSTGWGETQYF
CDR3nt: TGCGCCAGCAGCTCGACAGGTTGGGGAGAGACCCAGTACTTC

d_gene: TRBD2
abundance: NA
j_gene: TRBJ2-5
v_gene: TRBV3-1/TRBV3-2
CDR3aa: CASSKNPPGLAGPYQETQYF
CDR3nt: TGTGCCAGCAGCAAGAATCCCCCGGGACTAGCGGGGCCCTACCAAGAGACCCAGTACTTC

d_gene: TRBD2
abundance: NA
j_gene: TRBJ2-7
v_gene: TRBV24-1
CDR3aa: CATSDPVAGTYEQYF
CDR3nt: TGTGCCACCAGTGATCCGGTAGCGGGAACCTACGAGCAGTACTTC

d_gene: NA
abundance: NA
j_gene: TRBJ2-3
v_gene: TRBV25-1
CDR3aa: CASSESNFVDTQYF
CDR3nt: TGTGCCAGCAGTGAATCTAATTTTGTAGATACGCAGTATTTT

d_gene: NA
abundance: NA
j_gene: TRBJ1-5
v_gene: TRBV19
CDR3aa: CASSMVQGPQPQHF
CDR3nt: TGTGCCAGTAGTATGGTCCAGGGTCCTCAGCCCCAGCATTTT

d_gene: NA
abundance: NA
j_gene: TRBJ1-2
v_gene: TRBV14
CDR3aa: CASSQVEGLYTF
CDR3nt: TGTGCCAGCAGCCAAGTAGAAGGCCTCTACACCTTC

d_gene: NA
abundance: NA
j_gene: TRBJ1-5
v_gene: TRBV5-6
CDR3aa: CASSWRGGNQPQHF
CDR3nt: TGTGCCAGCAGCTGGAGGGGGGGAAATCAGCCCCAGCATTTT

d_gene: NA
abundance: NA
j_gene: TRBJ2-7
v_gene: TRBV6-1
CDR3aa: CASREGHEQYF
CDR3nt: TGTGCCAGCAGGGAAGGGCACGAGCAGTACTTC

d_gene: TRBD2
abundance: NA
j_gene: TRBJ2-3
v_gene: TRBV27
CDR3aa: CASPAGGPDYLTDTQYF
CDR3nt: TGTGCCTCCCCAGCGGGGGGGCCCGACTATCTCACAGATACGCAGTATTTT

d_gene: NA
abundance: NA
j_gene: TRBJ2-7
v_gene: TRBV4-3
CDR3aa: CASSQDRGFYEQYF
CDR3nt: TGCGCCAGCAGCCAAGATCGGGGGTTCTACGAGCAGTACTTC

d_gene: NA
abundance: NA
j_gene: TRBJ2-1
v_gene: TRBV29-1
CDR3aa: CSVESSGGGREQFF
CDR3nt: TGCAGCGTTGAATCCAGCGGTGGGGGCCGTGAGCAGTTCTTC

d_gene: NA
abundance: NA
j_gene: TRBJ2-5
v_gene: TRBV5-8
CDR3aa: CASSLEWETQYF
CDR3nt: TGTGCCAGCAGCTTGGAATGGGAGACCCAGTACTTC

d_gene: NA
abundance: NA
j_gene: TRBJ1-2
v_gene: TRBV6-6
CDR3aa: CASRGDYGYTF
CDR3nt: TGTGCCAGTCGAGGGGACTATGGCTACACCTTC

d_gene: NA
abundance: NA
j_gene: TRBJ1-4
v_gene: TRBV5-1
CDR3aa: CASSPGSATNEKLFF
CDR3nt: TGCGCCAGCAGCCCGGGTAGTGCAACTAATGAAAAACTGTTTTTT

d_gene: NA
abundance: NA
j_gene: TRBJ2-3
v_gene: TRBV7-8
CDR3aa: CASSLRRENTQYF
CDR3nt: TGTGCCAGCAGCTTGCGACGGGAGAATACGCAGTATTTT

d_gene: NA
abundance: NA
j_gene: TRBJ1-3
v_gene: TRBV3-1/TRBV3-2
CDR3aa: CASSHAGNTIYF
CDR3nt: TGTGCCAGCAGCCATGCTGGGAACACCATATATTTT

d_gene: TRBD1
abundance: NA
j_gene: TRBJ1-1
v_gene: TRBV5-6
CDR3aa: CASSVRDRRFMNTEAFF
CDR3nt: TGTGCCAGCAGCGTGCGGGACAGGCGTTTCATGAACACTGAAGCTTTCTTT

d_gene: TRBD2
abundance: NA
j_gene: TRBJ2-3
v_gene: TRBV7-6
CDR3aa: CASSQRGSTDTQYF
CDR3nt: TGTGCCAGCAGTCAGCGGGGGAGCACAGATACGCAGTATTTT

d_gene: NA
abundance: NA
j_gene: TRBJ2-2
v_gene: TRBV11-3
CDR3aa: CASRGTGELFF
CDR3nt: TGTGCCAGCAGGGGAACCGGGGAGCTGTTTTTT

d_gene: NA
abundance: NA
j_gene: TRBJ2-3
v_gene: TRBV4-3
CDR3aa: CASSQAGGPGTDTQYF
CDR3nt: TGCGCCAGCAGCCAAGCTGGCGGGCCGGGCACAGATACGCAGTATTTT

d_gene: NA
abundance: NA
j_gene: TRBJ2-7
v_gene: TRBV4-3
CDR3aa: CASSQELFYEQYF
CDR3nt: TGCGCCAGCAGCCAAGAGCTTTTCTACGAGCAGTACTTC

d_gene: NA
abundance: NA
j_gene: TRBJ2-5
v_gene: TRBV18
CDR3aa: CASSPQIDGTPRETQYF
CDR3nt: TGTGCCAGCTCACCACAAATTGACGGGACACCTCGAGAGACCCAGTACTTC

d_gene: NA
abundance: NA
j_gene: TRBJ1-4
v_gene: TRBV18
CDR3aa: CASSPELQGAKLFF
CDR3nt: TGTGCCAGCTCACCAGAGTTACAGGGCGCAAAACTGTTTTTT

d_gene: NA
abundance: NA
j_gene: TRBJ2-7
v_gene: TRBV7-2
CDR3aa: CASSLRSGSYSYEQYF
CDR3nt: TGTGCCAGCAGCTTACGGTCGGGGTCCTACTCCTACGAGCAGTACTTC

d_gene: TRBD1
abundance: NA
j_gene: TRBJ1-6
v_gene: TRBV5-6
CDR3aa: CASSTGQYNSPLHF
CDR3nt: TGTGCCAGCAGCACGGGACAGTATAATTCACCCCTCCACTTT

d_gene: NA
abundance: NA
j_gene: TRBJ2-1
v_gene: TRBV4-2
CDR3aa: CASSQEGIHEQFF
CDR3nt: TGTGCCAGCAGCCAAGAAGGAATCCATGAGCAGTTCTTC

d_gene: NA
abundance: NA
j_gene: TRBJ1-2
v_gene: TRBV3-1/TRBV3-2
CDR3aa: CASSHSTQSNYGYTF
CDR3nt: TGTGCCAGCAGCCATTCAACACAATCTAACTATGGCTACACCTTC

d_gene: NA
abundance: NA
j_gene: TRBJ2-5
v_gene: TRBV5-1
CDR3aa: CASSLRSSQETQYF
CDR3nt: TGCGCCAGCAGCTTGCGCTCCTCCCAAGAGACCCAGTACTTC

d_gene: NA
abundance: NA
j_gene: TRBJ1-2
v_gene: TRBV7-3
CDR3aa: CASSSSAGNGYTF
CDR3nt: TGTGCCAGCAGCTCCTCCGCAGGGAATGGCTACACCTTC

d_gene: NA
abundance: NA
j_gene: TRBJ1-2
v_gene: TRBV14
CDR3aa: CASSQDGGYGYTF
CDR3nt: TGTGCCAGCAGCCAAGACGGAGGGTACGGCTACACCTTC

d_gene: TRBD2
abundance: NA
j_gene: TRBJ2-7
v_gene: TRBV20-1
CDR3aa: CSASQRENHEQYF
CDR3nt: TGCAGTGCTAGTCAGCGGGAGAACCACGAGCAGTACTTC

d_gene: TRBD2
abundance: once
j_gene: TRBJ2-1
v_gene: TRBV3-1/TRBV3-2
CDR3aa: CASSLAGDPSDEQFF
CDR3nt: TGTGCCAGCAGTCTAGCGGGAGACCCCTCCGATGAGCAGTTCTTC